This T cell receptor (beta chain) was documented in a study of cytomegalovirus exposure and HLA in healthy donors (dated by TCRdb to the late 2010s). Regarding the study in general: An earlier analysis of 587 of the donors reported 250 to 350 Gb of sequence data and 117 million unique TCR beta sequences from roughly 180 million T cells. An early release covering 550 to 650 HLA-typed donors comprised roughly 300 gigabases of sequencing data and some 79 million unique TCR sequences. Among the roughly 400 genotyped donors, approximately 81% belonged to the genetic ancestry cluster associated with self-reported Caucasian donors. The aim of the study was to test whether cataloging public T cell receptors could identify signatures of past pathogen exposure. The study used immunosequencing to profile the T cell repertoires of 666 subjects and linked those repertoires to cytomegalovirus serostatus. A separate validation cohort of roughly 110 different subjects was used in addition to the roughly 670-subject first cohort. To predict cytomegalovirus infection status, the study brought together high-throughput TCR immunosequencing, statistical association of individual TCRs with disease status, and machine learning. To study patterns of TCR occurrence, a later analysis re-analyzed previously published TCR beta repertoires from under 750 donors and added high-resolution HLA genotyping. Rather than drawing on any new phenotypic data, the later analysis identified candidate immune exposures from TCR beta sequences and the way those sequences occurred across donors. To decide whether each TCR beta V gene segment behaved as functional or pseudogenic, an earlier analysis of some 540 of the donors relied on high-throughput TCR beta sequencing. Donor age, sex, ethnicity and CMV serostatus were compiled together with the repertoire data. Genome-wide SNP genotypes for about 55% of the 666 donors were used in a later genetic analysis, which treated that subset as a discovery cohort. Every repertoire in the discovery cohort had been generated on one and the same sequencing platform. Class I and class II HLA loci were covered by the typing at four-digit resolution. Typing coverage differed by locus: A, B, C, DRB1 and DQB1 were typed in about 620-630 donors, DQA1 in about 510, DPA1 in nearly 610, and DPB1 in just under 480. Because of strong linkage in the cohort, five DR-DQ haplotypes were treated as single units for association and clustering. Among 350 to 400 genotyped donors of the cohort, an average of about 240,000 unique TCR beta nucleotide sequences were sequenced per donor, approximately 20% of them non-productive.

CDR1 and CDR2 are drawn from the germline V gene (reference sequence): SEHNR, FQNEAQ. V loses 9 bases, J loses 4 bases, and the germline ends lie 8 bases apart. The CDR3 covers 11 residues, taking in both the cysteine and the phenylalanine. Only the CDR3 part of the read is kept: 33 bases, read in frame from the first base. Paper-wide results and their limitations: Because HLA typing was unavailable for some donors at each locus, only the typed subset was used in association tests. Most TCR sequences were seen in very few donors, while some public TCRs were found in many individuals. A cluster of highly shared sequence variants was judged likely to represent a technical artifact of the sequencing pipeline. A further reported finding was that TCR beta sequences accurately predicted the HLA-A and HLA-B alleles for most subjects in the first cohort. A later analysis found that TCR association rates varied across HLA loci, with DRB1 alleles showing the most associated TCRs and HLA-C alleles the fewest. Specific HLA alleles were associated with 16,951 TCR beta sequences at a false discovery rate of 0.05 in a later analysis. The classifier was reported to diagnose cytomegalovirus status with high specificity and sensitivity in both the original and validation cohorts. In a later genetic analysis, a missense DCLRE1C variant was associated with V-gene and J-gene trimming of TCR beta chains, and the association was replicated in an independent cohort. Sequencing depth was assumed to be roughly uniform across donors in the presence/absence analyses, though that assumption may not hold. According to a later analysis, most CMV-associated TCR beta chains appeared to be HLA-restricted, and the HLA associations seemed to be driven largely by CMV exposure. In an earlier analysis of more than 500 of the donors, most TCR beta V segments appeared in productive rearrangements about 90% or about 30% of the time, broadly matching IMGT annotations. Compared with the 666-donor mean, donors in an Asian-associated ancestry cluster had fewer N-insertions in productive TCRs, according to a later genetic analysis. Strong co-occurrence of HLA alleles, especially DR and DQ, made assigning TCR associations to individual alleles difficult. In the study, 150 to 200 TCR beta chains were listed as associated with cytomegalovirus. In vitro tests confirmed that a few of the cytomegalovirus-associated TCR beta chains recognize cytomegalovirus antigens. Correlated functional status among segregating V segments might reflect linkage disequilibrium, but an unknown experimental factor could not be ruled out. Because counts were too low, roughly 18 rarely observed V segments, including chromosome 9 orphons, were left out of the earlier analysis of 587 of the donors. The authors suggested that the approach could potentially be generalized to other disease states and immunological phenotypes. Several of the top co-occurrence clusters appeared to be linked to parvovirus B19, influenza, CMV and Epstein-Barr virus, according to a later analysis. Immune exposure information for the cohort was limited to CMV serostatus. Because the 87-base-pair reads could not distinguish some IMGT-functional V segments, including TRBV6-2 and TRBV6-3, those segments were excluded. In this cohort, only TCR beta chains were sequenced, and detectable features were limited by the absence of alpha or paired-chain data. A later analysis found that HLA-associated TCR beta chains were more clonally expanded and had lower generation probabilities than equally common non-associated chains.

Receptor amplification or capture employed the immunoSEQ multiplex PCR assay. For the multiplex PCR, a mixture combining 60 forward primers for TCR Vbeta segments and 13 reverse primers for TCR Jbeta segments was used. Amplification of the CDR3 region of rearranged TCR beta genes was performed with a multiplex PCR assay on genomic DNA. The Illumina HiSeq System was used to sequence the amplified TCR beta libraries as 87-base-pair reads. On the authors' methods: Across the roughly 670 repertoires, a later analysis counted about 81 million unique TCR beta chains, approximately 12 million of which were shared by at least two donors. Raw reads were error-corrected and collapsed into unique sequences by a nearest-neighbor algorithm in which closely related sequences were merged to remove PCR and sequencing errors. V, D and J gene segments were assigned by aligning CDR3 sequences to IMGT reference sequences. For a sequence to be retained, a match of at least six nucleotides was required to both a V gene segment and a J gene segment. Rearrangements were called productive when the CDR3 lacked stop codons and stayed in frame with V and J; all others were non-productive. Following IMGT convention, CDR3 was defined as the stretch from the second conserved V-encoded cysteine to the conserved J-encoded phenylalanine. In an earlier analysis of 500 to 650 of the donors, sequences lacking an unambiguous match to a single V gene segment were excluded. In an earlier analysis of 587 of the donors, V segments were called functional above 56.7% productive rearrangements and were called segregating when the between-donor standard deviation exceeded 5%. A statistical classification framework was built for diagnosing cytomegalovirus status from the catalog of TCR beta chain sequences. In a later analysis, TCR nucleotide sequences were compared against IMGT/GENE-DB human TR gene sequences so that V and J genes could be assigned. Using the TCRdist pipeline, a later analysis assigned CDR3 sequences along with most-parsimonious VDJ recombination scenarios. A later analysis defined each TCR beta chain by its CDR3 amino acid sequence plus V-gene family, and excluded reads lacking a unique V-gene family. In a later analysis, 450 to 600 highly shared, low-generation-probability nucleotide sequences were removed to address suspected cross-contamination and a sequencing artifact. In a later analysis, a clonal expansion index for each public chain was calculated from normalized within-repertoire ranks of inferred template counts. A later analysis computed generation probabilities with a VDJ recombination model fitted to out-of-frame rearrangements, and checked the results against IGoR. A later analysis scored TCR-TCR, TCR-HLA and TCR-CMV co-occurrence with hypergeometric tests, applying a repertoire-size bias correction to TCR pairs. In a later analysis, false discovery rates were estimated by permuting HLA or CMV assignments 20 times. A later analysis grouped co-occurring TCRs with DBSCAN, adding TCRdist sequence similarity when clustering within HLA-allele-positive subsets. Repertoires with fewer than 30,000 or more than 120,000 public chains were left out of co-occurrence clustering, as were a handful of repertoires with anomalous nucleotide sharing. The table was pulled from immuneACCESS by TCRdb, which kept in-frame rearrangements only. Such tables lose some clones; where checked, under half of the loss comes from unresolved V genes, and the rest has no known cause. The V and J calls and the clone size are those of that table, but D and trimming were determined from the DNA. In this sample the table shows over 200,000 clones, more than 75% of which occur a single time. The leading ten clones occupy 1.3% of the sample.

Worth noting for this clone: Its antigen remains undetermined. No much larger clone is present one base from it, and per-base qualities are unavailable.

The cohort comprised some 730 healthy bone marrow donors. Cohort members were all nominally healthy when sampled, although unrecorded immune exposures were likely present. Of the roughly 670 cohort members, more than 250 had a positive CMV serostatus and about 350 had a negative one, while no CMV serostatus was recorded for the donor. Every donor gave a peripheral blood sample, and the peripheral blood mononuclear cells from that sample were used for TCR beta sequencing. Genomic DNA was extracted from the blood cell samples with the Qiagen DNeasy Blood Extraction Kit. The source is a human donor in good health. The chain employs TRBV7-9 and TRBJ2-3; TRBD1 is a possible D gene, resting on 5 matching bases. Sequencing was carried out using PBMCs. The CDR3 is CASQGPDTQYF. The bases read TGTGCCAGTCAGGGTCCAGATACGCAGTATTTT.